This note documents a single T cell receptor beta chain sequence. This sample stems from a study of CD4 T cell repertoires in COVID-19. This CDR3 has 12 residues. Germline V gives CDR1 SQVTM, CDR2 ANQGSEA. The ends were cut back, 6 bases at V and 6 bases at J, with 11 bases in the middle. Clones were sequenced by immunoSEQ multiplex PCR, and TCRdb holds only the in-frame ones, with some missing. The sample has tens of thousands of clones, around 82% seen once. This receptor was identified in a human donor who had COVID-19. V is TRBV29-1 and J is TRBJ2-2; D might be TRBD1 (6 bases). Here the sequenced sample was CD4+ T cells from peripheral blood, taken after recovery from COVID-19. The CDR3 sequence is CSVREGAGELFF. For the CDR3, the DNA is TGCAGCGTCCGCGAGGGGGCCGGGGAGCTGTTTTTT.